This T cell receptor beta chain originates from a study of blood T cell repertoires in COVID-19. Trimming cost V 4 bases and J 4 bases, with 11 bases left between them. The V gene's germline CDR1 is ENHRY and CDR2 SYGVKD. The CDR3 consists of 14 residues. Sequenced by immunoSEQ multiplex PCR; TCRdb stores in-frame clones only, minus some. The sample has some 26,000 clones, 85% to 90% seen once. What was sequenced was peripheral blood. The chain links TRBV10-3 to TRBJ2-1; the D gene is possibly TRBD1 (6 bases). This clonotype was obtained from a man aged 65-85 years with active COVID-19. CDR3 bases: TGTGCCATCAGTGCAGGGGCAAGTTACAATGAGCAGTTCTTC. Its protein is CAISAGASYNEQFF.